A selection of T cell receptor beta chains follows, all from one sample in a study of T cell responses to AZD1222 COVID-19 vaccine. The method was immunoSEQ multiplex PCR; TCRdb's version includes in-frame clones alone and lacks a portion of them. The sample lists roughly 100,000 clones; over 75% were seen once. Material: peripheral blood, obtained on day 0 of AZD1222 vaccination. These receptors originate from an adult in good health. CDR3s include the opening cysteine and the closing phenylalanine or tryptophan. A D gene is named only where the DNA matches it firmly. Part of the rows lack a size; the others show once, few, many or a class for expanded clones.

D gene: TRBD1; clone size: -; V gene: TRBV9; J gene: TRBJ2-3; CDR3 protein: CASSPWTGLDTQYF; CDR3 DNA: TGTGCCAGCAGCCCATGGACAGGGCTGGATACGCAGTATTTT
D gene: TRBD1; clone size: -; V gene: TRBV29-1; J gene: TRBJ1-2; CDR3 protein: CSVESGTGGYEGYTF; CDR3 DNA: TGCAGCGTTGAAAGCGGGACAGGGGGATACGAAGGCTACACCTTC
D gene: TRBD1; clone size: -; V gene: TRBV6-5; J gene: TRBJ2-2; CDR3 protein: CASHLGGLTGELFF; CDR3 DNA: TGTGCCAGTCATTTAGGGGGCCTCACCGGGGAGCTGTTTTTT
D gene: -; clone size: -; V gene: TRBV9; J gene: TRBJ2-3; CDR3 protein: CASSAIQGTDTQYF; CDR3 DNA: TGTGCCAGCAGCGCGATTCAGGGCACAGATACGCAGTATTTT
D gene: -; clone size: once; V gene: TRBV28; J gene: TRBJ1-2; CDR3 protein: CASSGSLNYGYTF; CDR3 DNA: TGTGCCAGCAGTGGGTCCCTTAACTATGGCTACACCTTC
D gene: -; clone size: -; V gene: TRBV5-1; J gene: TRBJ1-3; CDR3 protein: CASSPHSGNTIYF; CDR3 DNA: TGCGCCAGCAGTCCCCACTCTGGAAACACCATATATTTT
D gene: -; clone size: -; V gene: TRBV7-2; J gene: TRBJ1-2; CDR3 protein: CASSATYHIFF; CDR3 DNA: TGTGCCAGCAGCGCGACCTATCACATCTTCTTC
D gene: -; clone size: -; V gene: TRBV11-3; J gene: TRBJ2-1; CDR3 protein: CASSLGLGLPNEQFF; CDR3 DNA: TGTGCCAGCAGCTTAGGGCTAGGACTACCCAATGAGCAGTTCTTC
D gene: TRBD1; clone size: -; V gene: TRBV19; J gene: TRBJ2-7; CDR3 protein: CASSPRQGRYEQYF; CDR3 DNA: TGTGCCAGTAGTCCGAGACAGGGACGCTACGAGCAGTACTTC
D gene: TRBD2; clone size: -; V gene: TRBV13; J gene: TRBJ2-3; CDR3 protein: CASSLARERGGRFDTQYF; CDR3 DNA: TGTGCCAGCAGCTTAGCACGTGAGCGGGGGGGCCGGTTTGATACGCAGTATTTT
D gene: -; clone size: -; V gene: TRBV19; J gene: TRBJ2-2; CDR3 protein: CASSNFLSSATDYTGELFF; CDR3 DNA: TGTGCCAGTAGCAATTTTTTATCATCGGCGACTGACTACACCGGGGAGCTGTTTTTT